This passage covers 24 T cell receptor beta chains from one sample sequenced in a study of T cell changes during pregnancy in multiple sclerosis. Libraries were prepared by immunoSEQ multiplex PCR; TCRdb keeps only in-frame clonotypes and omits some of them. The table lists about 60,000 clones, 90% to 95% of them singletons, with approximately 0.9% in the top ten. The sequenced sample was peripheral blood, obtained before pregnancy. Receptors originate from a female donor with multiple sclerosis, enrolled in a pregnancy study.

This chain connects TRBV30 to TRBJ1-1; D call uncertain. V shed 2 bases and J shed 4 bases, with 14 bases lying between them. There are 14 residues in the CDR3. Germline CDR1 reads GTSNPN; CDR2 reads SVGIG (reference sequence). The CDR3 nucleotides are TGTGCCTGGAGTTGGGAGGGAGGACCCACTGAAGCTTTCTTT. Translating gives CAWSWEGGPTEAFF. Looking up the rest from reference TRBV30 and TRBJ1-1 gives the full variable domain: SQTIHQWPATLVQPVGSPLSLECTVEGTSNPNLYWYRQAAGRGLQLLFYSVGIGQISSEVPQNLSASRPQDRQFILSSKKLLLSDSGFYLCAWSWEGGPTEAFFGQGTRLTVV.

The chain uses TRBV11-2 and TRBJ2-7, with TRBD2 matching 7 bases. CDR3 length equals 15 residues. From germline, CDR1 is SGHAT and CDR2 FQNNGV. Losses at the gene ends were 1 base for V and 0 bases for J; bases not matched to a gene: 3. The CDR3 bases are TGTGCCAGCAGCTTAGGGGGCGGGAGCTCCTACGAGCAGTACTTC. This sequence encodes CASSLGGGSSYEQYF.

This chain links TRBV5-4 with TRBJ2-1; 7 positions agree with TRBD2. Trimming at V came to 4 bases and at J to 3 bases, leaving 4 bases not matched to a gene. From germline, CDR1 is SGHNT and CDR2 YYREEE (reference sequence). This CDR3 has 14 residues. In nucleotides, the CDR3 is TGTGCCAGCAGCACCCGGGACTACTACAATGAGCAGTTCTTC. It encodes CASSTRDYYNEQFF. Full variable domain (rest looked up from reference TRBV5-4 and TRBJ2-1): ETGVTQSPTHLIKTRGQQVTLRCSSQSGHNTVSWYQQALGQGPQFIFQYYREEENGRGNFPPRFSGLQFPNYSSELNVNALELDDSALYLCASSTRDYYNEQFFGPGTRLTVL.

The rearrangement joins TRBV7-9 to TRBJ1-1, with D perhaps TRBD1 (5 bases). The CDR3 runs 11 residues. V was trimmed by 4 bases and J by 10 bases, leaving 10 bases between them. Germline CDR1 SEHNR, CDR2 FQNEAQ (reference sequence). The DNA for the CDR3 is TGTGCCAGCAGCTCGGGACTTGGAGCTTTCTTT. Protein sequence: CASSSGLGAFF.

The rearrangement joins TRBV19 to TRBJ1-2; D not resolved. Germline CDR1 and CDR2: LNHDA and SQIVND (reference sequence). The CDR3 has 11 residues. Trimming pared 9 bases from V and 3 bases from J, leaving 8 bases between. The CDR3 nucleotides are TGTGCCAGCACGGGGTACTATGGCTACACCTTC. This codes for CASTGYYGYTF.

The chain combines TRBV18 with TRBJ1-2, with D maybe TRBD1 (5 bases). The ends were cut back, 3 bases at V and 2 bases at J, with 10 bases in the middle. CDR1 KGHSH and CDR2 LQKENI come from the germline V gene. The CDR3 loop spans 14 amino acids. Here the CDR3 reads CASSPLTENYGYTF. In DNA, the CDR3 is TGTGCCAGCTCACCGTTGACAGAGAACTATGGCTACACCTTC.

The V and J genes are TRBV10-3 and TRBJ1-1; D may be TRBD1 (5 bases). The CDR3 runs to 15 residues. The ends were cut back, 0 bases at V and 2 bases at J, with 10 bases in the middle. CDR1 and CDR2 from the germline V gene are ENHRY and SYGVKD. As DNA, the CDR3 is TGTGCCATCAGTGAGTCAGGGAGGGGAAACACTGAAGCTTTCTTT. It specifies CAISESGRGNTEAFF.

This chain uses TRBV30 with TRBJ2-1; TRBD1 matches at 9 bases. The J segment lost 15 bases and the V segment lost 5 bases, leaving 8 bases of the junction unmatched. CDR3 length: 11 residues. Germline V CDR1 and CDR2: GTSNPN, SVGIG (reference sequence). The CDR3 region is CAWSKRGQGFF. The CDR3 coding sequence is TGTGCCTGGTCTAAGCGGGGACAGGGGTTCTTC.

The rearrangement links TRBV4-2 to TRBJ2-3; D may be TRBD2 (6 bases). The CDR3 loop spans 16 amino acids. The ends were cut back, 0 bases at V and 3 bases at J, with 13 bases in the middle. The germline CDR1 and CDR2 sequences are LGHNA and YNFKEQ. This CDR3 reads CASSQDGGWGTDTQYF. The CDR3 bases are TGTGCCAGCAGCCAAGATGGAGGGTGGGGGACAGATACGCAGTATTTT.

The gene calls are TRBV4-3 and TRBJ2-2; tentatively, D is TRBD1 (6 bases). The V gene lost 4 bases and the J gene lost 8 bases, with 14 bases spanning the gap. The germline gives CDR1 LGHNA, CDR2 YSLEER. This CDR3 region has 14 residues. The CDR3 spells CASSRTVLVGELFF. DNA for the CDR3: TGCGCCAGCAGCCGGACAGTTCTCGTAGGGGAGCTGTTTTTT.

The rearrangement links TRBV7-2 to TRBJ2-1, with 8 bases matching TRBD1. The CDR3 runs to 15 residues. With V trimmed by 6 bases and J by 4 bases, 8 bases remained unmatched. Germline values: CDR1 SGHTA, CDR2 FQGNSA. CDR3: CASRSWTGQYNEQFF. CDR3 DNA sequence: TGTGCCAGCAGGTCCTGGACAGGGCAATACAATGAGCAGTTCTTC.

The chain combines TRBV4-2 with TRBJ1-4, with 7 positions matching TRBD1. V dropped 1 base and J dropped 8; count of bases not matched to a gene: 13. Looked up from germline, CDR1 is LGHNA and CDR2 is YNFKEQ. The CDR3 length is 17 residues. CDR3 sequence reads: CASSQGGTGEYLEKLFF. CDR3 DNA: TGTGCCAGCAGCCAAGGAGGCACAGGGGAATATTTGGAAAAACTGTTTTTT.

V gene TRBV5-6 combines with J gene TRBJ2-7, with 10 bases identical to TRBD1. The CDR3 is 16 amino acids. V shed 4 bases, J shed 2 bases, and the junction held 9 bases outside the gene matches. Germline CDR1 is SGHDT and CDR2 is YYEEEE. CDR3 sequence: CASSPMGQGRAYEQYF. For the CDR3, the DNA is TGTGCCAGCAGCCCGATGGGACAGGGGCGCGCCTACGAGCAGTACTTC. The whole variable domain, remainder taken from reference TRBV5-6 and TRBJ2-7, is DAGVTQSPTHLIKTRGQQVTLRCSPKSGHDTVSWYQQALGQGPQFIFQYYEEEERQRGNFPDRFSGHQFPNYSSELNVNALLLGDSALYLCASSPMGQGRAYEQYFGPGTRLTVT.

This clone is a singleton in its sample. The rearrangement joins TRBV4-2 to TRBJ2-1; 11 bases map to TRBD2. V shed 10 bases, J shed 2 bases, and the junction held 7 bases outside the gene matches. The CDR3 has 15 residues. Germline CDR1 and CDR2: LGHNA and YNFKEQ. CDR3 loop: CATSGLAGAYNEQFF. CDR3 in DNA: TGTGCCACCTCCGGACTAGCGGGCGCCTACAATGAGCAGTTCTTC.

V usage is TRBV18 and J usage is TRBJ2-3, with 12 bases matching TRBD2. The germline V gene has CDR1 KGHSH and CDR2 LQKENI. Unmatched junction bases numbered 8, after V lost 1 base and J lost 6 bases. The CDR3 loop spans 17 amino acids. CDR3: CASSPLQLAGGLDTQYF. The CDR3, as DNA: TGTGCCAGCTCACCACTCCAGCTAGCGGGGGGGCTTGATACGCAGTATTTT.

This clone was recorded once. The chain has TRBV27 and TRBJ1-1; D gene uncertain. This CDR3 contains 12 residues. V was pared by 9 bases and J by 2 bases, with 10 bases between. Germline-derived CDR1 and CDR2 are MNHEY and SMNVEV (reference sequence). The CDR3 loop is CASYRGNTEAFF. In DNA, the CDR3 is TGTGCCAGTTACCGGGGAAACACTGAAGCTTTCTTT.

This chain joins TRBV30 and TRBJ1-4; D is uncertain. Germline assignment: CDR1 GTSNPN and CDR2 SVGIG (reference sequence). This CDR3 has 13 amino acids. Trimming took off 2 bases at V and 8 bases at J, with 12 bases between the two ends. The DNA of the CDR3 is TGTGCCTGGAGTCCTCAATCAGGAGAAAAACTGTTTTTT. This sequence encodes CAWSPQSGEKLFF.

The chain links TRBV5-4 to TRBJ2-1; possibly TRBD2 for D (5 bases). The CDR3 is made up of 13 amino acids. Germline-derived CDR1 and CDR2 are SGHNT and YYREEE (reference sequence). Trimming left V 10 bases short and J 0 bases short, with 11 bases between. The CDR3 DNA sequence: TGTGCCCTGGGGAGTCGCTCCTACAATGAGCAGTTCTTC. Translated, it gives CALGSRSYNEQFF.

Details on this clone: This sample includes further DNA sequences coding for the same CDR3. The chain employs TRBV6-5 and TRBJ2-3; TRBD2 is a possible D gene (6 bases). Germline V gene sequence: CDR1 MNHEY, CDR2 SVGAGI. Trimming took off 2 bases at V and 3 bases at J, with 9 bases between the two ends. The CDR3 totals 14 residues. CDR3 loop: CASSYPGTTDTQYF. The CDR3 nucleotides are TGTGCCAGCAGTTACCCGGGGACTACAGATACGCAGTATTTT.

The chain employs TRBV5-4 and TRBJ1-1; maybe TRBD1 (6 bases). CDR1 and CDR2 from the germline V gene are SGHNT and YYREEE (reference sequence). CDR3 length equals 16 residues. V gave up 0 bases and J gave up 2 bases, with 14 bases separating them. The CDR3 region has the DNA TGTGCCAGCAGCTTGGGGGTTCGGGACACAAACACTGAAGCTTTCTTT. Translated, it gives CASSLGVRDTNTEAFF.

The chain combines TRBV14 with TRBJ1-2; D gene unclear. Germline-derived CDR1 and CDR2 are SGHDN and FVKESK. Trimming left V 0 bases short and J 0 bases short, with 20 bases between. The CDR3 sequence is 19 residues long. For the CDR3, the DNA is TGTGCCAGCAGCCAAGACCGACATTACCGAGGGCTTGCTAACTATGGCTACACCTTC. It codes for CASSQDRHYRGLANYGYTF.

This clone was recorded only once. This sequence joins TRBV6-1 and TRBJ1-5; 10 bases map to TRBD1. Germline V gene sequence: CDR1 MNHNS, CDR2 SASEGT. With 5 bases clipped from V and 3 bases from J, the junction kept 4 bases outside the gene matches. The CDR3 loop spans 15 amino acids. The CDR3 spells CASSWTGGFNQPQHF. The CDR3, as DNA: TGTGCCAGCAGTTGGACAGGGGGTTTCAATCAGCCCCAGCATTTT.

The rearrangement uses TRBV7-2 and TRBJ1-2; D may be TRBD1 (6 bases). The V end was cut by 4 bases, the J end by 8 bases, with 11 bases between. CDR3 length equals 12 residues. Germline assignment: CDR1 SGHTA and CDR2 FQGNSA. DNA for the CDR3: TGTGCCAGCAGCTCAACAGGGACGGGCTACACCTTC. Translated, it gives CASSSTGTGYTF.

V gene TRBV7-2 combines with J gene TRBJ2-2, with 9 positions matching TRBD2. V gave up 4 bases and J gave up 4 bases; unmatched junction bases: 10. Germline V gene sequence: CDR1 SGHTA, CDR2 FQGNSA. CDR3 size: 17 residues. CDR3 sequence: CASSSPASGVVTGELFF. The CDR3 DNA reads TGTGCCAGCAGCTCACCAGCTAGCGGGGTGGTCACCGGGGAGCTGTTTTTT.